This TCR beta chain was sequenced in a study of control samples from healthy donors and cancer patients. Measured with immunoSEQ multiplex PCR; TCRdb has only the in-frame clones, and not every one. The table shows 90,000 to 150,000 clones, with around 90% occurring only once. Germline assignment: CDR1 SNHLY and CDR2 FYNNEI. Trimming took 1 base from V and 3 from J; bases not matched to a gene: 9. The CDR3 has 17 residues. Input material: blood. This clonotype originated in a man aged 45-65 years in good health. The chain recombines TRBV2 with TRBJ1-1; 9 nucleotides match TRBD1. The DNA for the CDR3 is TGTGCCAGCAGTGAAGTGCCCCCTGGACAGGGGCACACTGAAGCTTTCTTT. Amino acid sequence: CASSEVPPGQGHTEAFF.